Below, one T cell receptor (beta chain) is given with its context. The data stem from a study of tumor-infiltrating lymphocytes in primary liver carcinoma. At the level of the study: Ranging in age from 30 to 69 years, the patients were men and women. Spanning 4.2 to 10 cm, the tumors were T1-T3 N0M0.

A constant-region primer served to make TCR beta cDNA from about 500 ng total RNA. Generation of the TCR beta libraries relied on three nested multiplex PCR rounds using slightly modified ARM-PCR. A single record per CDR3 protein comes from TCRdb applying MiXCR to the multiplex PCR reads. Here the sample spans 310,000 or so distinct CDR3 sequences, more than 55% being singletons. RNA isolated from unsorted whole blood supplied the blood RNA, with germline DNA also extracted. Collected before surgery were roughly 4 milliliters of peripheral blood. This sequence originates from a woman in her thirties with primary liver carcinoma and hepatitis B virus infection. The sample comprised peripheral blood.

The CDR3 protein is CASSLRDYSNYEQYF. The CDR3 DNA follows: TGTGCCAGCAGCTTAAGGGACTACTCTAACTACGAGCAGTACTTC. V gene TRBV5-5 combines with J gene TRBJ2-7, with 7 bases identical to TRBD2. The CDR3 runs 15 residues. The germline gives CDR1 SGHKS, CDR2 YYEKEE (reference sequence). With 2 bases clipped from V and 3 bases from J, the junction kept 8 bases outside the gene matches.